This TCR beta chain was documented in a study of control samples from healthy donors and cancer patients. The germline CDR1 and CDR2 sequences are LGHNA and YSLEER. V was pared by 3 bases and J by 7 bases, with 15 bases between. CDR3 size: 15 residues. The table came from immunoSEQ multiplex PCR; TCRdb's copy has only in-frame clones and leaves some out. This table has around 90,000 clones, under 90% appearing once. This TCR derives from a woman between 40 and 55 years old in good health. The chain carries TRBV4-3 and TRBJ1-4; D is ambiguous. The sample was blood. DNA for the CDR3: TGCGCCAGCAGCCAGGAACAGAGTGCGGCTGAAAAACTGTTTTTT. Protein product: CASSQEQSAAEKLFF.